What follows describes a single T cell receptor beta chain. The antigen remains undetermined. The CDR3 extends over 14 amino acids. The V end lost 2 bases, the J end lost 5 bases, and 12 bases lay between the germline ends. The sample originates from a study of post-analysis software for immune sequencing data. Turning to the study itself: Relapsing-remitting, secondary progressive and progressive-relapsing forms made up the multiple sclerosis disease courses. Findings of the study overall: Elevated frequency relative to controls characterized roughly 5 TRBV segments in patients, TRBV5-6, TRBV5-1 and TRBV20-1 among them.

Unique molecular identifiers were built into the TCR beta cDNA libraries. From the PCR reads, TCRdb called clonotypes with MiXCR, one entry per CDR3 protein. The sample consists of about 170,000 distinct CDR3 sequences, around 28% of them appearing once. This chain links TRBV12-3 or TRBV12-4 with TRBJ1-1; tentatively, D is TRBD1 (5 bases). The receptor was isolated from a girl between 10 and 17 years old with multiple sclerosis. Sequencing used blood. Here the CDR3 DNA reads TGTGCCAGCAGTTTAAGGGAGGGACGGACTGAAGCTTTCTTT. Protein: CASSLREGRTEAFF.